This TCR beta chain was identified during a study of a mutant IDH1 vaccine in newly diagnosed glioma. Overall study context: Once 4-6 weeks had passed after radiotherapy alone, vaccination started, or it started with temozolomide cycles. Sex distribution of treated patients was about 62% male and around 40% female; mean age was 40.4 years. Those enrolled had earlier been treated with radiotherapy, temozolomide, or both, mostly both.

Note on this clone: The antigen is unknown.

This CDR3 has 14 amino acids. J gave up 1 base and V 4 bases, and 3 bases lay outside the gene matches. Germline loops: CDR1 LGHNA, CDR2 YNFKEQ. Sequencing used immunoSEQ multiplex PCR; TCRdb keeps in-frame clones, though not all of them. This table has fewer than 70,000 clones, about four fifths appearing once. Time point in this sample: week 47, end of study. In every dose of vaccine, 300 ug of mutant IDH1 20-mer peptide was given alongside topical imiquimod. Scheduled for weeks 1, 3, 5, 7, 11, 15, 19 and 23, eight vaccinations were given to patients. The material sequenced was PBMCs, taken from a glioma patient whose treatment included an IDH1 peptide vaccine. The genes are TRBV4-2 and TRBJ2-5; the match to TRBD1 covers 7 bases. The clonotype originates from a man aged 25 to 45 with glioma. CDR3 bases: TGTGCCAGCAGCCCTGGGACAGTCCAAGAGACCCAGTACTTC. This encodes CASSPGTVQETQYF.